This T cell receptor (beta chain) was documented in a study of T-cell memory formation after mild COVID-19. TCRdb independently ran MiXCR on the 5' RACE reads; one entry per CDR3 protein. The repertoire has about 240,000 distinct CDR3 sequences, around a tenth of them found once; the top ten carry under 25%. Germline assignment: CDR1 MNHEY and CDR2 SVGEGT. There are 14 residues in the CDR3. V shed 0 bases, J shed 9 bases, and the junction held 4 bases outside the gene matches. The chain uses TRBV6-2 or TRBV6-3 and TRBJ2-1; 8 nucleotides agree with TRBD2. Sequences were obtained from PBMCs or a T cell subset sorted from them (not recorded which). The sequence derives from a young man who had mild COVID-19 (a few samples of this study predate the infection). Cell type and time point are not known. The CDR3 spells CASSYSSGAFEQFF. The CDR3 region has the DNA TGTGCCAGCAGTTACTCTAGCGGGGCCTTTGAGCAGTTCTTC.